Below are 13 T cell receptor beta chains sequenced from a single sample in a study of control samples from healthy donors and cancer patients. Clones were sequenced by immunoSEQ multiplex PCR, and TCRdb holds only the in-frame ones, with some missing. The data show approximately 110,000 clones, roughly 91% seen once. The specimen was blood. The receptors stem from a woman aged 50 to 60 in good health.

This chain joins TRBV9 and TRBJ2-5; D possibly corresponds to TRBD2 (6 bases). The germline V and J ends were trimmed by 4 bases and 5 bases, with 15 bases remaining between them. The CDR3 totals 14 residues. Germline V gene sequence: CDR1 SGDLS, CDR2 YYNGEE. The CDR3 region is CASSLGLGGETQYF. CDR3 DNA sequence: TGTGCCAGCAGCCTCGGGTTGGGGGGTGAGACCCAGTACTTC.

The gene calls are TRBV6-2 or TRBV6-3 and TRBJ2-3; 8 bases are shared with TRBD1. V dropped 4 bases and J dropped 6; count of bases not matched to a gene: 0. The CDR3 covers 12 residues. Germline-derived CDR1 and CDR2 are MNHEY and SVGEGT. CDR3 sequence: CASSSGGDTQYF. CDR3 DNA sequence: TGTGCCAGCAGTTCAGGGGGCGATACGCAGTATTTT.

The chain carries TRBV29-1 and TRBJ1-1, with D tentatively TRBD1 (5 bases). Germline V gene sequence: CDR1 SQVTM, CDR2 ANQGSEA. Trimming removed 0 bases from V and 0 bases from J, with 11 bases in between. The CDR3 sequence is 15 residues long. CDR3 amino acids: CSVEDPGRVNTEAFF. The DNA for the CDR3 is TGCAGCGTTGAAGACCCGGGACGCGTGAACACTGAAGCTTTCTTT.

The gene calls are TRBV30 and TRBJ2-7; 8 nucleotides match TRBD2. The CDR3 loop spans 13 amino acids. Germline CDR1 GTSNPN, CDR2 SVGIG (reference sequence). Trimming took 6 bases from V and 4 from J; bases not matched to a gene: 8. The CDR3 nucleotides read TGTGCCTGCGCCCGGGGGGGGGCTTACGAGCAGTACTTC. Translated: CACARGGAYEQYF.

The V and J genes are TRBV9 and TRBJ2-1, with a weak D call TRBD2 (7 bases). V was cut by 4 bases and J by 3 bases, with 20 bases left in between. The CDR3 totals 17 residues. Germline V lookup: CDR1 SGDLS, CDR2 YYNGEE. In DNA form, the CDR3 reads TGTGCCAGCAGCCCTAATTGGGGGGGGGCTCGCTACAATGAGCAGTTCTTC. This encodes CASSPNWGGARYNEQFF.

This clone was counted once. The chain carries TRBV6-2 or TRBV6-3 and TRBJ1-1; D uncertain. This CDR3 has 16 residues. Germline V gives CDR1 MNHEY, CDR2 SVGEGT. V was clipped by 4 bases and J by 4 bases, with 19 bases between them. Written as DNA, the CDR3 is TGTGCCAGCAGTTCCCGTATCATACGTTGGGCCACTGAAGCTTTCTTT. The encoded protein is CASSSRIIRWATEAFF.

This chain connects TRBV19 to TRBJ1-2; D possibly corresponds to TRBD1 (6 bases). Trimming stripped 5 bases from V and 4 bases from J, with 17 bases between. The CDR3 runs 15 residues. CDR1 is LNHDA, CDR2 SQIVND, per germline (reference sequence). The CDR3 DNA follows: TGTGCCAGTAGTGGGGGCGGGGAGAAGGGCTATGGCTACACCTTC. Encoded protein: CASSGGGEKGYGYTF.

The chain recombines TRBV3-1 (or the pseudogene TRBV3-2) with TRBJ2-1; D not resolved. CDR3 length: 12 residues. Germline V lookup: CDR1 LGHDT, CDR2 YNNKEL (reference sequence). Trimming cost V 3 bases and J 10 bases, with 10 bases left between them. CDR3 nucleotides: TGTGCCAGCAGCCAGTTTAACGCGGAGCAGTTCTTC. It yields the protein CASSQFNAEQFF.

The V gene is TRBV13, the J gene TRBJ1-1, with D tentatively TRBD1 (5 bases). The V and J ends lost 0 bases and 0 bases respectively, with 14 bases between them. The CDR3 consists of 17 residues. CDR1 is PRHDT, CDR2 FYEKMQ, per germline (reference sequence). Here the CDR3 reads CASSLGLGQGLNTEAFF. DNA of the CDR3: TGTGCCAGCAGCTTAGGCCTGGGCCAGGGACTGAACACTGAAGCTTTCTTT.

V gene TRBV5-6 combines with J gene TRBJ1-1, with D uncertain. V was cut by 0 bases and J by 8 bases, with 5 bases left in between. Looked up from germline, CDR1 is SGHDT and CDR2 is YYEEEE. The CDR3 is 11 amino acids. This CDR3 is CASSLAGEAFF. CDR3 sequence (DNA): TGTGCCAGCAGCTTGGCGGGCGAAGCTTTCTTT. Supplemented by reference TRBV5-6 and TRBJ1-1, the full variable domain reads DAGVTQSPTHLIKTRGQQVTLRCSPKSGHDTVSWYQQALGQGPQFIFQYYEEEERQRGNFPDRFSGHQFPNYSSELNVNALLLGDSALYLCASSLAGEAFFGQGTRLTVV.

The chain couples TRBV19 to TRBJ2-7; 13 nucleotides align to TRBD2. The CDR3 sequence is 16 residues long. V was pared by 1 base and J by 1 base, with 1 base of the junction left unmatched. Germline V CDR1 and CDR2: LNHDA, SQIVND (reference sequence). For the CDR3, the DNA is TGTGCCAGTAGTATAGGACTAGCGGGGGGATCCTACGAGCAGTACTTC. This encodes CASSIGLAGGSYEQYF.

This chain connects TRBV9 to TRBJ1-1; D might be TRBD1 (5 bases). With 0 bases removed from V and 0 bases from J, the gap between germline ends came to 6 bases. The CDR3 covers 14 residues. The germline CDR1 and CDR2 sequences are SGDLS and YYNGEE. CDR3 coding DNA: TGTGCCAGCAGCGTAGGACAGCTGAACACTGAAGCTTTCTTT. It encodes CASSVGQLNTEAFF.

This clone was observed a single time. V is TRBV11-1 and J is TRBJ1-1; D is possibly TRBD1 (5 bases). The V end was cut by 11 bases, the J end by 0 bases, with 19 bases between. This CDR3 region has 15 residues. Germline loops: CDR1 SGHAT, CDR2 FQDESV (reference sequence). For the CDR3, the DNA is TGTGCCGGGCACGAGCTGGGGGGGGTGAACACTGAAGCTTTCTTT. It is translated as CAGHELGGVNTEAFF.